The 21 T cell receptor beta chains below come from one sample, sequenced in a study of T cell clonality in common variable immunodeficiency (dated by TCRdb to between 2014 and 2017). Libraries were prepared through the immunoSEQ multiplex PCR assay. The table was pulled from immuneACCESS by TCRdb, which kept in-frame rearrangements only. Such tables lose some clones; where checked, under half of the loss comes from unresolved V genes, and the rest has no known cause. With about 35,000 clones recorded, this sample contains no clone counted only once. Of the sample, roughly 2.9% is held by the ten largest clones. The sequenced sample was peripheral blood mononuclear cells. The receptor set was obtained from a person aged 18 to 75 in good health.

This clone occurred many times. The DNA ends 3 residues before the CDR3 does, and the rest of the CDR3 is filled in from the germline J gene. The gene calls are TRBV20-1 and TRBJ1-1; D unclear. In germline, CDR1 is DFQATT, CDR2 SNEGSKA (reference sequence). This CDR3 has 12 residues. Partial CDR3 DNA: TGCAGGCCTCCCTTGACTAACACTGAA. It is translated as CRPPLTNTE. The entire CDR3 is CRPPLTNTEAFF.

This clone was detected many times. The CDR3 extends 3 residues past the end of the read, so its final part is completed from the germline J gene. The chain is built from TRBV20-1 and TRBJ2-2, with D perhaps TRBD1 (6 bases). This CDR3 has 12 residues. Germline V CDR1 and CDR2: DFQATT, SNEGSKA (reference sequence). The sequenced part of the CDR3 DNA is TGCAGTGCCGAGAACAGGGCGCACCAG. This encodes CSAENRAHQ. The complete CDR3 protein is CSAENRAHQLFF.

Ten or more counts support this clone. The CDR3 end falls 3 residues outside the read, so it is completed with the germline J gene. The rearrangement uses TRBV5-4 and TRBJ1-2; 7 bases line up with TRBD1. Trimming removed 4 bases from V and 7 bases from J; junction bases left unmatched: 10. CDR3 length: 14 residues. Germline V gene lookup returns CDR1 SGHNT and CDR2 YYREEE (reference sequence). CDR3 protein: CASSPRQGRTGYTF. The DNA read from the CDR3 is TGTGCCAGCAGCCCTAGACAGGGAAGAACTGGC.

This clone turned up a few times. The read comes to an end 3 residues before the CDR3 does, leaving the germline J gene to fill in the end. V gene TRBV7-9 combines with J gene TRBJ1-4, with 8 positions matching TRBD1. Germline V CDR1 and CDR2: SEHNR, FQNEAQ (reference sequence). V was clipped by 3 bases and J by 5 bases; unmatched bases: 2. CDR3 size: 14 residues. The part of the CDR3 DNA that was read is TGTGCCAGCAGCTTCGGACAGGGCAATGAAAAA. Protein: CASSFGQGNEK. The complete CDR3 protein is CASSFGQGNEKLFF.

This clone has only a few counts. The CDR3 goes on 3 residues after the read ends, and that part is filled in from the germline J gene. The J gene is TRBJ1-2, the V gene TRBV30; possible D gene TRBD1, 5 bases. Germline V gene sequence: CDR1 GTSNPN, CDR2 SVGIG (reference sequence). The length of the CDR3 is 14 residues. CDR3 bases read: TGTGCCTGGGACGGACATATGAACTTCGTCGAC. This gives the protein CAWDGHMNFVD. The entire CDR3 protein is CAWDGHMNFVDYTF.

This clone was observed at least ten times. From the germline J gene comes the end of the CDR3, since the read stops 3 residues before it. The chain links TRBV18 to TRBJ1-5; the D is unclear. The V and J ends lost 4 bases and 5 bases respectively, with 15 bases between them. The CDR3 has 15 amino acids. Germline V gene sequence: CDR1 KGHSH, CDR2 LQKENI. The CDR3: CASSRSFQRDQPQHF. The sequenced CDR3 bases are TGTGCCAGCTCACGCAGCTTCCAGAGGGATCAGCCC.

This clone was picked up many times. The CDR3 end falls 3 residues outside the read, so it is completed with the germline J gene. The chain is built from TRBV20-1 and TRBJ2-1; 7 positions match TRBD2. The CDR3 is 15 amino acids. J was trimmed by 0 bases and V by 8 bases; bases with no gene match: 10. CDR1 is DFQATT, CDR2 SNEGSKA, per germline (reference sequence). The DNA read from the CDR3 is TGCAGTTGCCTAATGGCTAGCGGCTCCTACAATGAG. It translates to CSCLMASGSYNE. In full, the CDR3 is CSCLMASGSYNEQFF.

This clone was recorded at least ten times. The CDR3 loop reads CASSGGLAVITDTQYF. The CDR3 bases that were read are TGCGCCAGCAGCGGGGGACTAGCGGTGATCACAGATACG. The chain couples TRBV5-1 to TRBJ2-3; 11 bases fit TRBD2. The CDR3 goes on 3 residues after the read ends, and that part is filled in from the germline J gene. There are 16 residues in the CDR3. Germline V gene sequence: CDR1 SGHRS, CDR2 YFSETQ. Trimming took 4 bases from V and 2 from J; bases not matched to a gene: 6.

Comment on this clone: With the read ending 3 residues before the CDR3 end, the germline J gene is used to fill in that end. V and J are TRBV19 and TRBJ1-2, with a tentative D call TRBD1 (6 bases). Germline V CDR1 and CDR2: LNHDA, SQIVND (reference sequence). Trimming left V 3 bases short and J 6 bases short, with 14 bases between. The CDR3 loop spans 14 amino acids. The CDR3 spells CASSIDRRVDGYTF. Incomplete CDR3 DNA: TGTGCCAGTAGTATCGACAGGAGAGTGGATGGC.

This clone was detected many times. The observed sequence ends 3 residues before the CDR3 terminus, with the missing tail filled in from the germline J gene. J is TRBJ2-7 and V is TRBV10-3, with 16 nucleotides matching TRBD2. The V segment lost 0 bases and the J segment 4 bases; nucleotides outside the gene matches: 3. This CDR3 contains 17 residues. CDR1 is ENHRY and CDR2 is SYGVKD in the germline V gene. The CDR3 sequence: CAISESGLAGGLYEQYF. CDR3 bases read: TGTGCCATCAGTGAGTCGGGACTAGCGGGAGGGCTATACGAG.

This clone occurred many times. The CDR3 end lies 3 residues beyond the end of the read and is filled in from the germline J gene. Other DNA sequences of this sample code for an identical CDR3. The gene calls are TRBV20-1 and TRBJ1-3, with 8 bases fitting TRBD1. CDR3 length: 13 residues. Germline lookup yields CDR1 DFQATT and CDR2 SNEGSKA (reference sequence). The V and J ends lost 5 bases and 4 bases, in that order; junction bases with no gene match: 4. The sequenced CDR3 bases are TGCAGTGCTTTAGGACAGGGAGGAAACACC. Protein sequence: CSALGQGGNT. The whole CDR3 reads CSALGQGGNTIYF.

Ten or more counts support this clone. The read ends 3 residues before the CDR3 terminus; that terminus is restored from the germline J gene. The chain links TRBV14 to TRBJ2-6; the D gene is possibly TRBD2 (5 bases). Germline CDR1 SGHDN, CDR2 FVKESK. The germline V and J ends were trimmed by 4 bases and 5 bases, with 18 bases remaining between them. The CDR3 sequence is 17 residues long. The chain's CDR3 is CASSPSGPRTWANVLTF. The part of the CDR3 DNA that was read is TGTGCCAGCAGCCCAAGCGGACCGAGGACCTGGGCCAACGTC. Full variable domain (missing parts from reference TRBV14 and TRBJ2-6): EAGVTQFPSHSVIEKGQTVTLRCDPISGHDNLYWYRRVMGKEIKFLLHFVKESKQDESGMPNNRFLAERTGGTYSTLKVQPAELEDSGVYFCASSPSGPRTWANVLTFGAGSRLTVL.

This clone was observed at least ten times. Read data end 3 residues before the CDR3 end; the end is taken from the germline J gene. The chain is built from TRBV30 and TRBJ2-2; possible D gene TRBD1, 5 bases. CDR1 GTSNPN and CDR2 SVGIG come from the germline V gene (reference sequence). The CDR3 spans 10 residues. CDR3 sequence: CAVGANVLFF. The sequenced part of the CDR3 DNA is TGTGCGGTTGGGGCCAACGTG.

Only a few counts were recorded for this clone. The read comes to an end 3 residues before the CDR3 does, leaving the germline J gene to fill in the end. The chain has TRBV30 and TRBJ2-5, with 12 bases lining up with TRBD2. This CDR3 region has 17 residues. The germline V gene encodes CDR1 GTSNPN and CDR2 SVGIG (reference sequence). The chain's CDR3 is CAWSPGRWASGRDTQYF. The covered CDR3 bases are TGTGCCTGGAGCCCCGGACGGTGGGCTAGCGGGAGGGATACC.

The table lists this clone with a few counts. The read stops 3 residues short of the end of the CDR3; the missing end is completed from the germline J gene. This sequence joins TRBV20-1 and TRBJ2-7; 7 positions agree with TRBD2. The ends lost 4 bases at V and 3 bases at J; junction bases unmatched: 9. The CDR3 is 14 residues long. Per the germline V gene, CDR1 is DFQATT and CDR2 is SNEGSKA (reference sequence). This chain's CDR3 is CSATLGGRYYEQYF. CDR3 bases read: TGCAGTGCTACTCTTGGCGGGAGATACTACGAG.

This clone was seen more than once but under ten times. The sequence runs out 3 residues before the end of the CDR3; the remainder is reconstructed from the germline J gene. The V gene is TRBV20-1, the J gene TRBJ2-7; the match to TRBD1 covers 9 bases. CDR1 is DFQATT, CDR2 SNEGSKA, per germline (reference sequence). V lost 5 bases to trimming and J lost 2 bases; unmatched junction nucleotides: 7. The CDR3 is 14 amino acids. CDR3 protein: CSADPGQGTYEQYF. CDR3 bases read: TGCAGTGCTGACCCGGGACAGGGAACCTACGAG.

This clone was detected ten times or more. The CDR3 end is not reached by the read, which stops 3 residues before it; the germline J gene fills it in. The chain recombines TRBV19 with TRBJ2-6; no firm D call. Germline CDR1 and CDR2: LNHDA and SQIVND (reference sequence). CDR3 size: 15 residues. Trimming removed 6 bases from V and 0 bases from J, with 9 bases in between. The CDR3 DNA, read in part, is TGTGCCAGTAGACAGAAATTCTCTGGGGCCAACGTC. The encoded protein is CASRQKFSGANV. The entire CDR3 reads CASRQKFSGANVLTF.

This clone was seen many times. The DNA ends 3 residues before the CDR3 does, and the rest of the CDR3 is filled in from the germline J gene. The J gene is TRBJ2-2, the V gene TRBV5-6; D is undetermined. Trimming took off 2 bases at V and 6 bases at J, with 5 bases between the two ends. Per the germline V gene, CDR1 is SGHDT and CDR2 is YYEEEE. The CDR3 sequence is 12 residues long. CDR3 bases read: TGTGCCAGCAGCTTTTACTCCGGGGAG. The encoded protein is CASSFYSGE. The CDR3 reads in full as CASSFYSGELFF.

This clone was counted ten times or more. The read terminates 3 residues ahead of where the CDR3 ends, so the germline J gene completes it. The rearrangement uses TRBV7-8 and TRBJ2-7; 9 bases are shared with TRBD2. Trimming took 5 bases from V and 2 from J; bases not matched to a gene: 7. Germline CDR1 is SGHVS and CDR2 is FQNEAQ. This CDR3 contains 15 residues. CDR3 amino acids: CASSRLAGGPYEQYF. The part of the CDR3 DNA that was read is TGTGCCAGCAGCCGTCTGGCGGGAGGGCCCTACGAG.

A word on this clone: The read ends 3 residues shy of where the CDR3 ends; the end is completed using the germline J gene. This sequence joins TRBV7-6 and TRBJ1-3; no firm D call. Trimming pared 6 bases from V and 0 bases from J, leaving 9 bases between. There are 14 residues in the CDR3. Germline V gene data show CDR1 as SGHVS and CDR2 as FNYEAQ. The CDR3 sequence is CASSLQSSGNTIYF. The part of the CDR3 DNA that was read is TGTGCCAGCAGTTTACAGAGCTCTGGAAACACC.

This clone has at least ten counts. The CDR3 is cut off 3 residues early in the read; its end comes from the germline J gene. The chain recombines TRBV5-1 with TRBJ2-2; D might be TRBD1 (6 bases). There are 16 residues in the CDR3. Germline V lookup: CDR1 SGHRS, CDR2 YFSETQ. The CDR3: CASNRQDSSGANVLFF. The DNA read from the CDR3 is TGCGCCAGCAACCGGCAGGACAGCTCTGGGGCCAACGTG.